These 27 T cell receptor beta chains share one sample of origin, sequenced in a study of blood T cell repertoires in COVID-19. This table comes from immunoSEQ multiplex PCR, and its TCRdb copy is limited to in-frame clones, with some not included. The sample shows 35,000 to 40,000 clones, about four fifths of them seen only once. The material sequenced was peripheral blood. These receptors were obtained from an older man with active or convalescent COVID-19.

The chain has TRBV14 and TRBJ1-1; D gene unclear. The CDR3 extends over 15 amino acids. Germline loops: CDR1 SGHDN, CDR2 FVKESK. V gave up 1 base and J gave up 3 bases, with 12 bases separating them. CDR3 bases: TGTGCCAGCAGCCAAGTTGCGGGTCAGGACACTGAAGCTTTCTTT. It specifies CASSQVAGQDTEAFF.

The gene calls are TRBV30 and TRBJ2-5; perhaps TRBD1 as D (5 bases). The V and J ends lost 1 base and 8 bases respectively, with 14 bases between them. The CDR3 contains 13 residues. Looked up from germline, CDR1 is GTSNPN and CDR2 is SVGIG (reference sequence). CDR3 DNA: TGTGCCTGGAGTGAGGGGTCCCGTCGAACCCAGTACTTC. Encoded protein: CAWSEGSRRTQYF.

V and J are TRBV5-1 and TRBJ2-2; D unresolved. The V and J ends lost 4 bases and 4 bases respectively, with 5 bases between them. This CDR3 comprises 12 residues. The germline CDR1 and CDR2 sequences are SGHRS and YFSETQ. CDR3 region: CASSPITGELFF. CDR3 bases: TGCGCCAGCAGCCCCATCACCGGGGAGCTGTTTTTT.

This clone was counted once. The chain uses TRBV4-2 and TRBJ2-4; TRBD2 matches 10 bases. In germline, CDR1 is LGHNA, CDR2 YNFKEQ. Trimming took 4 bases from V and 7 from J; bases not matched to a gene: 7. This CDR3 region has 15 residues. The CDR3 sequence is CASSLAGGQGNIQYF. For the CDR3, the DNA is TGTGCCAGCAGCCTAGCGGGGGGCCAAGGGAACATTCAGTACTTC.

The chain recombines TRBV30 with TRBJ1-5, with 8 bases matching TRBD1. From germline, CDR1 is GTSNPN and CDR2 SVGIG (reference sequence). CDR3 size: 16 residues. Trimming at V came to 1 base and at J to 5 bases, leaving 10 bases not matched to a gene. The CDR3 DNA is TGTGCCTGGAGTGAACCAGGGGGCTTCTGGGATCAGCCCCAGCATTTT. Translated, it gives CAWSEPGGFWDQPQHF. The full variable domain, rest sourced from reference TRBV30 and TRBJ1-5, is SQTIHQWPATLVQPVGSPLSLECTVEGTSNPNLYWYRQAAGRGLQLLFYSVGIGQISSEVPQNLSASRPQDRQFILSSKKLLLSDSGFYLCAWSEPGGFWDQPQHFGDGTRLSIL.

V and J are TRBV12-3 or TRBV12-4 and TRBJ1-1; D gene ambiguous. The V end lost 5 bases, the J end lost 2 bases, and 9 bases lay between the germline ends. The CDR3 has 13 amino acids. The CDR3 coding sequence is TGTGCCAGCAGTCGACTTCATAACACTGAAGCTTTCTTT. Translating it yields CASSRLHNTEAFF.

The chain uses TRBV30 and TRBJ1-5, with D uncertain. The CDR3 sequence is 16 residues long. The germline gives CDR1 GTSNPN, CDR2 SVGIG (reference sequence). The V and J ends lost 0 bases and 0 bases respectively, with 12 bases between them. CDR3 amino acids: CAWSVRGLNSNQPQHF. The CDR3 DNA follows: TGTGCCTGGAGTGTACGTGGGCTAAATAGCAATCAGCCCCAGCATTTT. Using reference TRBV30 and TRBJ1-5 for the parts outside the CDR3, the full variable domain is SQTIHQWPATLVQPVGSPLSLECTVEGTSNPNLYWYRQAAGRGLQLLFYSVGIGQISSEVPQNLSASRPQDRQFILSSKKLLLSDSGFYLCAWSVRGLNSNQPQHFGDGTRLSIL.

CDR3 coding DNA: TGTGCCAGCAGTGAAGGGGGACAGGCAAACTATGGCTACACCTTC. It translates to CASSEGGQANYGYTF. The chain links TRBV6-1 to TRBJ1-2; 8 bases are a match to TRBD1. The germline V gene encodes CDR1 MNHNS and CDR2 SASEGT. V gave up 1 base and J gave up 2 bases; unmatched junction bases: 3. This CDR3 is built from 15 residues.

This clone has just one count. V usage is TRBV24-1 and J usage is TRBJ1-2; D not resolved. Germline CDR1 reads KGHDR; CDR2 reads SFDVKD. The CDR3 is 12 residues long. Trimming shortened V by 5 bases and J by 8 bases, and 11 bases separated the two germline ends. The DNA for the CDR3 is TGTGCCACCAGTGGTGATGTAGAGGGCTACACCTTC. Amino acid sequence: CATSGDVEGYTF.

V and J are TRBV10-2 and TRBJ2-7; D may be TRBD1 (5 bases). Germline CDR1 reads WSHSY; CDR2 reads SAAADI. This CDR3 spans 12 amino acids. The V gene lost 4 bases and the J gene lost 6 bases, with 10 bases spanning the gap. DNA for the CDR3: TGCGCCAGCAGTGGGCAGGGCCTCGAGCAGTACTTC. Translation gives CASSGQGLEQYF.

J is TRBJ1-5 and V is TRBV24-1, with a tentative D call TRBD1 (6 bases). Trimming took 5 bases from V and 2 from J, leaving 6 bases between them. The CDR3 sequence is 13 residues long. Germline CDR1 and CDR2: KGHDR and SFDVKD. The CDR3 protein is CATSGTGNQPQHF. DNA of the CDR3: TGTGCCACCAGTGGGACAGGCAATCAGCCCCAGCATTTT.

The chain has TRBV28 and TRBJ1-1; D unresolved. The CDR3 is made up of 13 amino acids. Trimming removed 8 bases at V and 5 bases at J, with 15 bases between. Germline V gene lookup returns CDR1 MDHEN and CDR2 SYDVKM. This CDR3 is CASLEDLLTEAFF. The CDR3 bases are TGTGCCAGCTTGGAGGATTTGTTAACTGAAGCTTTCTTT. Variable domain in full (rest from reference TRBV28 and TRBJ1-1): DVKVTQSSRYLVKRTGEKVFLECVQDMDHENMFWYRQDPGLGLRLIYFSYDVKMKEKGDIPEGYSVSREKKERFSLILESASTNQTSMYLCASLEDLLTEAFFGQGTRLTVV.

The chain combines TRBV3-1 (or the pseudogene TRBV3-2) with TRBJ2-3, with TRBD1 matching over 7 bases. Germline lookup yields CDR1 LGHDT and CDR2 YNNKEL (reference sequence). The V segment lost 5 bases and the J segment 4 bases; nucleotides outside the gene matches: 6. The CDR3 is 14 amino acids. The CDR3 DNA is TGTGCCAGCAGCTTAACAGGGGTGGCAGATACGCAGTATTTT. Protein sequence: CASSLTGVADTQYF.

This clone was detected a few times. In nucleotides, the CDR3 is TGCGCCAGCAGCCCCTTTTTGGGGAGATCTACCGGGGAGCTGTTTTTT. Encoded protein: CASSPFLGRSTGELFF. The V and J genes are TRBV4-1 and TRBJ2-2; D perhaps matches TRBD2 (5 bases). Per germline, CDR1 MGHRA and CDR2 YSYEKL. The CDR3 length is 16 residues. V was cut by 4 bases and J by 5 bases, with 17 bases left in between.

This clone showed up just once. The chain joins TRBV7-9 to TRBJ2-5; 7 nucleotides agree with TRBD1. Germline CDR1 reads SEHNR; CDR2 reads FQNEAQ (reference sequence). V lost 5 bases, J lost 5 bases, and 2 bases stayed unmatched. CDR3 size: 12 residues. This chain's CDR3 is CASSRQGETQYF. CDR3 sequence (DNA): TGTGCCAGCAGCCGACAGGGTGAGACCCAGTACTTC.

The chain uses TRBV2 and TRBJ1-4; weak D call: TRBD1 (5 bases). Germline CDR1 and CDR2: SNHLY and FYNNEI. Trimming cost V 3 bases and J 7 bases, with 12 bases left between them. The CDR3 is 14 amino acids. The CDR3 sequence is CASSEQGLFEKLFF. CDR3 in DNA: TGTGCCAGCAGTGAGCAGGGTTTATTTGAAAAACTGTTTTTT.

The chain has TRBV11-2 and TRBJ2-7, with 9 positions matching TRBD1. The CDR3 runs to 13 residues. V trimming: 5 bases; J trimming: 7 bases; junction bases outside the gene matches: 6. Germline-derived CDR1 and CDR2 are SGHAT and FQNNGV. The CDR3: CASSEQGAREQYF. The CDR3 bases are TGTGCCAGCAGCGAACAGGGGGCGCGTGAGCAGTACTTC.

This rearrangement joins TRBV2 to TRBJ2-3; D is perhaps TRBD2 (7 bases). V was clipped by 10 bases and J by 4 bases, with 21 bases between them. This CDR3 has 15 residues. Germline-derived CDR1 and CDR2 are SNHLY and FYNNEI. The CDR3 DNA sequence: TGTGCCACCCCTAAGGGGGGGCGCAACCCAGATACGCAGTATTTT. Translating gives CATPKGGRNPDTQYF.

This clone came up a few times. The J gene is TRBJ1-2, the V gene TRBV4-1, with TRBD1 as a possible D gene (6 bases). The CDR3 runs to 12 residues. Germline assignment: CDR1 MGHRA and CDR2 YSYEKL. Trimming cost V 0 bases and J 13 bases, with 12 bases left between them. CDR3 protein: CASSQEATGFTF. The CDR3 bases are TGCGCCAGCAGCCAAGAGGCCACAGGGTTCACCTTC.

This chain uses TRBV4-2 with TRBJ1-3; D uncertain. The V gene lost 1 base and the J gene lost 3 bases, with 16 bases spanning the gap. Germline values: CDR1 LGHNA, CDR2 YNFKEQ. The CDR3 length is 17 residues. CDR3 sequence reads: CASSQGLTGEYGNTIYF. The CDR3 nucleotides are TGTGCCAGCAGCCAAGGACTTACTGGAGAGTATGGAAACACCATATATTTT.

The J gene is TRBJ2-7, the V gene TRBV28; D not resolved. The V end lost 7 bases, the J end lost 6 bases, and 16 bases lay between the germline ends. Per the germline V gene, CDR1 is MDHEN and CDR2 is SYDVKM. This CDR3 has 13 residues. The CDR3 spells CASTDAGSGEQYF. The CDR3 bases are TGTGCCAGCACCGACGCTGGATCGGGCGAGCAGTACTTC.

V usage is TRBV3-1 (or the pseudogene TRBV3-2) and J usage is TRBJ1-2, with D unclear. With 0 bases removed from V and 4 bases from J, the gap between germline ends came to 9 bases. The CDR3 length is 14 residues. The V gene's germline CDR1 is LGHDT and CDR2 YNNKEL (reference sequence). CDR3 residues: CASSQDSSGYGYTF. The CDR3 region has the DNA TGTGCCAGCAGCCAAGATAGTTCGGGCTATGGCTACACCTTC.

This clone was detected only a few times. The CDR3 region is CASSPGQNTGELFF. The CDR3, as DNA: TGTGCCAGCAGCCCGGGACAGAACACCGGGGAGCTGTTTTTT. The V gene is TRBV28, the J gene TRBJ2-2, with D possibly matching TRBD1 (6 bases). Germline CDR1 reads MDHEN; CDR2 reads SYDVKM. V lost 6 bases to trimming and J lost 1 base, with 9 bases between them. This CDR3 spans 14 amino acids.

In this sample, this clone turned up a few times. The rearrangement uses TRBV4-1 and TRBJ2-7; weak D call: TRBD2 (5 bases). Germline V gene data show CDR1 as MGHRA and CDR2 as YSYEKL. The CDR3 is 16 residues long. V lost 4 bases, J lost 0 bases, and 16 bases lay in between. The CDR3 coding sequence is TGCGCCAGCAGCCGGGGTCCCGGGCTAGCCTCCTACGAGCAGTACTTC. It specifies CASSRGPGLASYEQYF.

A remark on this clone: Within the sample, other DNA sequences also encode this same CDR3. The chain joins TRBV19 to TRBJ2-2; tentative D call: TRBD2 (6 bases). Germline assignment: CDR1 LNHDA and CDR2 SQIVND (reference sequence). The CDR3 contains 15 residues. Trimming left V 6 bases short and J 5 bases short, with 16 bases between. CDR3 region: CASSPPGGRTGELFF. The CDR3 nucleotides are TGTGCCAGTAGCCCTCCTGGGGGGAGAACCGGGGAGCTGTTTTTT. Looking up the rest from reference TRBV19 and TRBJ2-2 gives the full variable domain: DGGITQSPKYLFRKEGQNVTLSCEQNLNHDAMYWYRQDPGQGLRLIYYSQIVNDFQKGDIAEGYSVSREKKESFPLTVTSAQKNPTAFYLCASSPPGGRTGELFFGEGSRLTVL.

This clone was detected a few times. The chain joins TRBV4-2 to TRBJ2-1, with 11 bases aligning to TRBD2. The CDR3 sequence is 15 residues long. Per the germline V gene, CDR1 is LGHNA and CDR2 is YNFKEQ. The trim removed 3 bases at V and 8 bases at J, leaving 6 bases unmatched. The DNA for the CDR3 is TGTGCCAGCAGCCAGACTAGCGGGACTAGCCATGAGCAGTTCTTC. This codes for CASSQTSGTSHEQFF.

V is TRBV5-1 and J is TRBJ2-5; possibly TRBD1 for D (5 bases). Germline lookup yields CDR1 SGHRS and CDR2 YFSETQ. Trimming stripped 4 bases from V and 3 bases from J, with 7 bases between. This CDR3 region has 12 residues. The CDR3 spells CASSVREETQYF. The DNA for the CDR3 is TGCGCCAGCAGCGTCAGGGAAGAGACCCAGTACTTC.